What follows are 9 T cell receptor beta chains derived from one specimen sequenced in a study of T cells in Graves' hyperthyroidism and ophthalmopathy. TCR beta CDR3 regions were amplified from RNA. The TCR CDR3 was amplified in a first-round RT-PCR using the HTBI primer set. TCRdb processed the multiplex PCR reads anew with MiXCR; each CDR3 protein has one entry. The sample comprises hundreds of thousands of distinct CDR3 sequences, about 20% of which are singletons, and around 50% rests with the top ten. The sample was blood. These receptors came from a man between 35 and 55 years old with Graves' ophthalmopathy.

This clonotype was detected only once. Mismatch with germline at one junction end may stem from a read error. V gene TRBV7-8 combines with J gene TRBJ2-7; no firm D call. The CDR3 totals 15 residues. The germline V gene has CDR1 SGHVS and CDR2 FQNEAQ. The CDR3 bases are TGTGCCAGCAGCTTAGATTGGGGAATAGCCTACGGGCAGTACTTC. Its protein is CASSLDWGIAYGQYF.

J is TRBJ2-3 and V is TRBV2; 12 nucleotides align to TRBD2. CDR1 SNHLY and CDR2 FYNNEI come from the germline V gene. J lost 4 bases, V lost 4 bases, and 6 bases had no gene match. The CDR3 is 16 amino acids. The chain's CDR3 is CASSVPSGGGADTQYF. CDR3 nucleotides: TGTGCCAGCAGTGTTCCTAGCGGGGGGGGGGCAGATACGCAGTATTTT.

This clonotype was detected a few times. The chain carries TRBV3-1 and TRBJ2-2; weak D call: TRBD2 (5 bases). Trimming pared 5 bases from V and 5 bases from J, leaving 15 bases between. The CDR3 sequence is 15 residues long. Germline V gene data show CDR1 as LGHDT and CDR2 as YNNKEL (reference sequence). CDR3 bases: TGTGCCAGCAGCACCGCTATCTCGGGGACCGGGGAGCTGTTTTTT. The encoded protein is CASSTAISGTGELFF. The full variable domain, with the rest looked up from reference TRBV3-1 and TRBJ2-2, is DTAVSQTPKYLVTQMGNDKSIKCEQNLGHDTMYWYKQDSKKFLKIMFSYNNKELIINETVPNRFSPKSPDKAHLNLHINSLELGDSAVYFCASSTAISGTGELFFGEGSRLTVL.

The chain is built from TRBV6-2 or TRBV6-3 and TRBJ2-2; TRBD2 agrees at 14 bases. CDR3 length equals 20 residues. V was clipped by 7 bases and J by 6 bases; unmatched bases: 19. Germline-derived CDR1 and CDR2 are MNHEY and SVGEGT. The CDR3 spells CASTTRTARLAGGGAGELFF. CDR3 coding DNA: TGTGCCAGCACCACCCGGACAGCAAGACTAGCGGGAGGGGGTGCCGGGGAGCTGTTTTTT.

This clonotype has just a few counts. The chain has TRBV6-2 or TRBV6-3 and TRBJ2-6, with D perhaps assigned TRBD1 or TRBD2 (5 bases each). Trimming pared 2 bases from V and 2 bases from J, leaving 7 bases between. This CDR3 has 15 amino acids. Germline assignment: CDR1 MNHEY and CDR2 SVGEGT. CDR3 DNA sequence: TGTGCCAGCAGTTACGGGGGAACTGGGGCCAACGTCCTGACTTTC. Translating gives CASSYGGTGANVLTF.

The V gene is TRBV6-5, the J gene TRBJ1-1, with 8 positions matching TRBD1. The J segment lost 4 bases and the V segment lost 4 bases, leaving 8 bases of the junction unmatched. Germline assignment: CDR1 MNHEY and CDR2 SVGAGI. The CDR3 contains 15 residues. The CDR3 here is CASSLWTGRSTEAFF. The CDR3 DNA sequence: TGTGCCAGCAGTTTATGGACAGGGCGGAGCACTGAAGCTTTCTTT.

This clonotype was counted only a few times. The chain joins TRBV28 to TRBJ1-5, with TRBD1 as a possible D gene (5 bases). This CDR3 spans 14 amino acids. Looked up from germline, CDR1 is MDHEN and CDR2 is SYDVKM. The V and J ends lost 3 bases and 5 bases respectively, with 11 bases between them. The CDR3 spells CASSFGREYQPQHF. The DNA for the CDR3 is TGTGCCAGCAGTTTTGGCAGGGAGTATCAGCCCCAGCATTTT.

The chain links TRBV28 to TRBJ1-2; D remains unclear. Germline CDR1 reads MDHEN; CDR2 reads SYDVKM. There are 15 residues in the CDR3. V was trimmed by 6 bases and J by 4 bases, leaving 18 bases between them. CDR3 DNA: TGTGCCAGCAGCCCAGTCTCCGACTCTAGCTATGGCTACACCTTC. This codes for CASSPVSDSSYGYTF.

This clonotype was observed a handful of times. The chain links TRBV27 to TRBJ1-3; a possible D gene is TRBD1 (5 bases). Germline V CDR1 and CDR2: MNHEY, SMNVEV (reference sequence). V lost 6 bases and J 0 bases, leaving 15 bases between the germline ends. The CDR3 sequence is 16 residues long. Here the CDR3 DNA reads TGTGCCAGCAGGGTGCCGGGGACTTCCTCTGGAAACACCATATATTTT. Its protein product is CASRVPGTSSGNTIYF.